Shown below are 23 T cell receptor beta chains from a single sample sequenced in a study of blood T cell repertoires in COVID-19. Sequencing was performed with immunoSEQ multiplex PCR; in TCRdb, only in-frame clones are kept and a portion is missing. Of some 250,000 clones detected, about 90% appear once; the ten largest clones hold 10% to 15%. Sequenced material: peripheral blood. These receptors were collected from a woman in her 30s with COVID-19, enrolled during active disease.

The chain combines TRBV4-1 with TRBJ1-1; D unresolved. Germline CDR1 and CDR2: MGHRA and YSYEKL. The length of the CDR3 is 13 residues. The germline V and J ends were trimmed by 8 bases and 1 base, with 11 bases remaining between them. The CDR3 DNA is TGCGCCAGCGCCCGGGGATCGAACACTGAAGCTTTCTTT. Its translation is CASARGSNTEAFF.

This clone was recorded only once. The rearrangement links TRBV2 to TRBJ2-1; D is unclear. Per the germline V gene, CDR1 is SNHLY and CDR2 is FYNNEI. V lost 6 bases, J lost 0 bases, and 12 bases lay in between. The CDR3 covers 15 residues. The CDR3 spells CASSPDMSSYNEQFF. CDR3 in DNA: TGTGCCAGCAGCCCCGACATGAGCTCCTACAATGAGCAGTTCTTC.

The CDR3 sequence is CASNSFFSYEQYF. The CDR3, as DNA: TGTGCCAGCAACAGCTTTTTCTCCTACGAGCAGTACTTC. The chain combines TRBV6-5 with TRBJ2-7; D gene ambiguous. The V end was cut by 7 bases, the J end by 0 bases, with 10 bases between. This CDR3 comprises 13 residues. Germline CDR1 MNHEY, CDR2 SVGAGI.

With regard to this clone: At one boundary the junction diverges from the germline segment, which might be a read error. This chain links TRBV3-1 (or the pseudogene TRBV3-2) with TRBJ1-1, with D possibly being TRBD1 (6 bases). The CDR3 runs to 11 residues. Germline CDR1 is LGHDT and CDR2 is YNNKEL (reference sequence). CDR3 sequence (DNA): TGTGCCAGCAGCCAAGAGCGGGGGGCCCACTTT. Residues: CASSQERGAHF.

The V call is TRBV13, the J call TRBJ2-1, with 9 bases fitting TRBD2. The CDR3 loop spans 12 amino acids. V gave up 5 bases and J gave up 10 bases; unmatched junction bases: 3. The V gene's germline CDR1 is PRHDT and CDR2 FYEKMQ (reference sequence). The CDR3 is CASSRTSGEQFF. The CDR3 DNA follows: TGTGCCAGCAGCAGAACTAGCGGGGAGCAGTTCTTC.

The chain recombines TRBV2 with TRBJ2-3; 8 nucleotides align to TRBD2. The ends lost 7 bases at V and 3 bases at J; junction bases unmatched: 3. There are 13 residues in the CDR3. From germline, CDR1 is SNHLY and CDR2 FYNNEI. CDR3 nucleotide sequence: TGTGCCAGCACACGGGGGGGAACAGATACGCAGTATTTT. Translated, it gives CASTRGGTDTQYF.

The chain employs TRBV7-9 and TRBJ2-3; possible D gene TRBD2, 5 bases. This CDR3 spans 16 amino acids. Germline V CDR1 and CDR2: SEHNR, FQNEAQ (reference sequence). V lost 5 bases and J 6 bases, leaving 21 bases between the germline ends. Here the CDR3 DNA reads TGTGCCAGCAGCCACGTTCGGGGTCTAGATAGGGATACGCAGTATTTT. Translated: CASSHVRGLDRDTQYF.

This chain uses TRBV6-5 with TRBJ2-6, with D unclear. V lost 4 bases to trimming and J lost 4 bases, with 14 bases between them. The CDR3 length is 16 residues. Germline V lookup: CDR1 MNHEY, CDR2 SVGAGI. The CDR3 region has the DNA TGTGCCAGCAGTTTGCTCCGGTCTCTCGGGGCCAACGTCCTGACTTTC. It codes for CASSLLRSLGANVLTF.

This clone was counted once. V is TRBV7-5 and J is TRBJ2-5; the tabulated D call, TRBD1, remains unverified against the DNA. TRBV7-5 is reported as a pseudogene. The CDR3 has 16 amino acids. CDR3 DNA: TGTGTCAGAAGCACTCGACAGGGAAAAGTGGAAGAGACCCAGTACTTC. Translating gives CVRSTRQGKVEETQYF.

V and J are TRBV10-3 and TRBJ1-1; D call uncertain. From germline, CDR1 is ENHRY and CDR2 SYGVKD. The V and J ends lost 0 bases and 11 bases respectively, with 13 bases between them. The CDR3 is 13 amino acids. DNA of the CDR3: TGTGCCATCAGTGAGTCGATTATTTTAGAGGCTTTCTTT. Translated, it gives CAISESIILEAFF.

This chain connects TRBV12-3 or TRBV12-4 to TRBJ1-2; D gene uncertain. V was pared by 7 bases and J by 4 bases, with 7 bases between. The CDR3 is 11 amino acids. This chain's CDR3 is CASTNSYGYTF. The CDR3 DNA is TGTGCCAGCACCAACAGCTATGGCTACACCTTC.

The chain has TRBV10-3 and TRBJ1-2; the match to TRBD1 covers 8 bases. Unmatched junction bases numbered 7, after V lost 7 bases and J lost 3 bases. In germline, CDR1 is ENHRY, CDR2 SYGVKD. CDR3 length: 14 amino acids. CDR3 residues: CAIKPGQGDYGYTF. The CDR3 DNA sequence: TGTGCCATCAAACCAGGACAGGGAGACTATGGCTACACCTTC.

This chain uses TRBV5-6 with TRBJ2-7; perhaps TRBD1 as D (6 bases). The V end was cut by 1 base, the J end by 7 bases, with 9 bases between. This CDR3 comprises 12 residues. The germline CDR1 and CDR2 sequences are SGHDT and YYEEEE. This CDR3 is CASSLTGQEQYF. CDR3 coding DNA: TGTGCCAGCAGCTTGACAGGACAGGAGCAGTACTTC.

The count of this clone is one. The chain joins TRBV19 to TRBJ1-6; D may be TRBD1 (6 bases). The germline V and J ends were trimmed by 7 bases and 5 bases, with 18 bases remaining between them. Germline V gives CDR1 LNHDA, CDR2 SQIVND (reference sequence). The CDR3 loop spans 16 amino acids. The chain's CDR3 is CASTPGGRGNNSPLHF. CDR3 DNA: TGTGCCAGTACCCCGGGCGGCAGGGGTAATAATTCACCCCTCCACTTT.

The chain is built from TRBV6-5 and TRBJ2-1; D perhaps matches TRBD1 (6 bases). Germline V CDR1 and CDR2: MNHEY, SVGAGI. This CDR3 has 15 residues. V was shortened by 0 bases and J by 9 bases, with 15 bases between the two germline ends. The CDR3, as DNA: TGTGCCAGCAGTTACTCTGGTCCAGGGGTAGGTGAGCAGTTCTTC. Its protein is CASSYSGPGVGEQFF.

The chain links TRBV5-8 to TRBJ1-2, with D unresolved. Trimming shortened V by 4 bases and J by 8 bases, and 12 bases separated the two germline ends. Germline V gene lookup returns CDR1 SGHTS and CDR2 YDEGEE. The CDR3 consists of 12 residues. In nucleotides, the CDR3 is TGTGCCAGCAGCCGGAGTGTATGGGGCTACACCTTC. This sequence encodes CASSRSVWGYTF.

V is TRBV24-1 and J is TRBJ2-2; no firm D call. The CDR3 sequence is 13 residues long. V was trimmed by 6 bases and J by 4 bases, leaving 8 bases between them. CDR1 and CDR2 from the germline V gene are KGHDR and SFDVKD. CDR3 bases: TGTGCCACCAGTTCCTTAATCACCGGGGAGCTGTTTTTT. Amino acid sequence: CATSSLITGELFF.

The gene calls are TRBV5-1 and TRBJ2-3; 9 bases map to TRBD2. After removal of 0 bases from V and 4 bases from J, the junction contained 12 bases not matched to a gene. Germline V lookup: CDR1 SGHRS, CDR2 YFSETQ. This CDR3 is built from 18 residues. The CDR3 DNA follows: TGCGCCAGCAGCTTGGACCACCGGGGGCGGGGGGGCCCAGATACGCAGTATTTT. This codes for CASSLDHRGRGGPDTQYF.

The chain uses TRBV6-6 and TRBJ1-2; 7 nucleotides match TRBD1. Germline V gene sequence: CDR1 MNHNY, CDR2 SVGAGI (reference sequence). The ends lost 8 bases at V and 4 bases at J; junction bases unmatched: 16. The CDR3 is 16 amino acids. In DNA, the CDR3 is TGTGCCAGCCGAGTTACAGCCGGGACAGCCTCCTATGGCTACACCTTC. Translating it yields CASRVTAGTASYGYTF.

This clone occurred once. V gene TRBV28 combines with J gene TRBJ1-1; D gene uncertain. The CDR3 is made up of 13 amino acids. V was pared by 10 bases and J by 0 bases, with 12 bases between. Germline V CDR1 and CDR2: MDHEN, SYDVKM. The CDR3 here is CATSVRLNTEAFF. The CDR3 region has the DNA TGTGCCACTAGCGTAAGGTTGAACACTGAAGCTTTCTTT.

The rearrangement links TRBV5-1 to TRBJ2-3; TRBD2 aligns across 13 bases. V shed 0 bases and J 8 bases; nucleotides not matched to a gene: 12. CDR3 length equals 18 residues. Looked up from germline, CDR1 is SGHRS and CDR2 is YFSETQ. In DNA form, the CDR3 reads TGCGCCAGCAGCTTGGCGACTAGCGGGGGGCCCCGGGCGGTTACGCAGTATTTT. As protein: CASSLATSGGPRAVTQYF.

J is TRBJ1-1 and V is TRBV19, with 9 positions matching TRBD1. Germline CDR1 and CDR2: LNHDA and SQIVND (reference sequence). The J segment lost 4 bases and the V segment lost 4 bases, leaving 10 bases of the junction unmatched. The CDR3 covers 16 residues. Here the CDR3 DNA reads TGTGCCAGTAGTACCCGGACAGGGGCACCCGTCACTGAAGCTTTCTTT. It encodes CASSTRTGAPVTEAFF.

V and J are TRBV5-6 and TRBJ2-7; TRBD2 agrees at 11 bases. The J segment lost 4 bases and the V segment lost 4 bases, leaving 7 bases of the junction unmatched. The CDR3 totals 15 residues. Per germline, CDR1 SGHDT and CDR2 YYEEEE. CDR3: CASSQLAGGTYEQYF. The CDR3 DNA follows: TGTGCCAGCAGCCAATTAGCGGGGGGGACGTACGAGCAGTACTTC.